The 14 T cell receptor beta chains listed next were all sequenced from one sample in a study of blood T cell repertoires in COVID-19. Data came from immunoSEQ multiplex PCR; TCRdb stores just in-frame clones and leaves some out. The repertoire holds about 160,000 clones, under 90% seen once, with about 8% in the top ten. Sequenced: PBMCs or T cells enriched from blood (not recorded which). These receptor sequences come from a woman aged 50 to 60 who had recovered from COVID-19.

V and J are TRBV7-2 and TRBJ1-1; no firm D call. The CDR3 has 15 amino acids. The V end was cut by 0 bases, the J end by 0 bases, with 8 bases between. Germline CDR1 SGHTA, CDR2 FQGNSA. CDR3 coding DNA: TGTGCCAGCAGCTTAGCGAGTGGAGTGAACACTGAAGCTTTCTTT. It codes for CASSLASGVNTEAFF.

V is TRBV7-2 and J is TRBJ2-1; D unclear. The germline CDR1 and CDR2 sequences are SGHTA and FQGNSA. The CDR3 is 14 residues long. The V end was cut by 3 bases, the J end by 4 bases, with 10 bases between. This chain's CDR3 is CASSLEILYNEQFF. CDR3 nucleotides: TGTGCCAGCAGCTTGGAGATTCTGTACAATGAGCAGTTCTTC. Variable domain in full (rest from reference TRBV7-2 and TRBJ2-1): GAGVSQSPSNKVTEKGKDVELRCDPISGHTALYWYRQSLGQGLEFLIYFQGNSAPDKSGLPSDRFSAERTGGSVSTLTIQRTQQEDSAVYLCASSLEILYNEQFFGPGTRLTVL.

This sequence joins TRBV6-5 and TRBJ1-5; 7 bases map to TRBD1. The V and J ends lost 2 bases and 0 bases, in that order; junction bases with no gene match: 4. This CDR3 is 16 amino acids long. The V gene's germline CDR1 is MNHEY and CDR2 SVGAGI. DNA of the CDR3: TGTGCCAGCAGTTACGGCGGGACAGCTAGCAATCAGCCCCAGCATTTT. Amino acids: CASSYGGTASNQPQHF.

The CDR3 here is CASSVSSGREQYF. In DNA form, the CDR3 reads TGCGCCAGCAGTGTATCTAGCGGGCGCGAGCAGTACTTC. This chain links TRBV10-1 with TRBJ2-7, with 8 positions matching TRBD2. The germline gives CDR1 WNHNN, CDR2 SYGVQD (reference sequence). The CDR3 is 13 residues long. Trimming took 4 bases from V and 6 from J; bases not matched to a gene: 5.

The chain carries TRBV5-1 and TRBJ2-5, with 9 positions matching TRBD1. The V segment lost 0 bases and the J segment 2 bases; nucleotides outside the gene matches: 8. The length of the CDR3 is 17 residues. CDR1 SGHRS and CDR2 YFSETQ come from the germline V gene. The CDR3 sequence: CASSLVGTGWWQETQYF. DNA of the CDR3: TGCGCCAGCAGCTTGGTTGGGACAGGGTGGTGGCAAGAGACCCAGTACTTC.

The chain joins TRBV18 to TRBJ1-1; 12 bases agree with TRBD1. Germline CDR1 is KGHSH and CDR2 is LQKENI. Trimming removed 4 bases from V and 1 base from J; junction bases left unmatched: 7. The CDR3 runs 17 residues. CDR3 coding DNA: TGTGCCAGCTCACGCCTCGGGACAGGGGGCTGGAACACTGAAGCTTTCTTT. This translates into CASSRLGTGGWNTEAFF.

This clone appeared once. The chain has TRBV18 and TRBJ2-1, with D maybe TRBD2 (6 bases). V was pared by 1 base and J by 6 bases, with 10 bases between. The CDR3 totals 14 residues. CDR1 is KGHSH, CDR2 LQKENI, per germline. In DNA form, the CDR3 reads TGTGCCAGCTCACCACGCGGGGCAACCAATGAGCAGTTCTTC. Amino acids: CASSPRGATNEQFF.

This chain links TRBV6-5 with TRBJ2-3; tentative D call: TRBD2 (5 bases). V was clipped by 0 bases and J by 2 bases, with 9 bases between them. The CDR3 totals 15 residues. Germline values: CDR1 MNHEY, CDR2 SVGAGI. CDR3 region: CASSYSGLSTDTQYF. CDR3 nucleotides: TGTGCCAGCAGTTACTCAGGACTTTCCACAGATACGCAGTATTTT.

This rearrangement joins TRBV28 to TRBJ2-3; 8 nucleotides match TRBD2. Per germline, CDR1 MDHEN and CDR2 SYDVKM. With 5 bases clipped from V and 1 base from J, the junction kept 11 bases outside the gene matches. The CDR3 consists of 17 residues. For the CDR3, the DNA is TGTGCCAGCAGTCCTACGCGAGGTAGCGGGGGCACAGATACGCAGTATTTT. Residues: CASSPTRGSGGTDTQYF.

The chain couples TRBV18 to TRBJ2-3; 7 bases are a match to TRBD1. V lost 5 bases, J lost 0 bases, and 5 bases stayed unmatched. The CDR3 extends over 15 amino acids. Germline V gene lookup returns CDR1 KGHSH and CDR2 LQKENI. The CDR3 DNA is TGTGCCAGCTCATTGTCAGGGGGTAGCACAGATACGCAGTATTTT. Amino acids: CASSLSGGSTDTQYF.

The V call is TRBV7-3, the J call TRBJ2-2, with TRBD2 matching 8 bases. CDR3 size: 14 residues. CDR1 and CDR2 (germline): SGHTA, FQGTGA. The V segment lost 7 bases and the J segment 7 bases; nucleotides outside the gene matches: 8. CDR3 nucleotide sequence: TGTGCCAGCAACAGCGGGAGTCCCAACGGGGAGCTGTTTTTT. This gives the protein CASNSGSPNGELFF.

CDR3 DNA sequence: TGCAGCGTTGGAACCCAAGCCACAGGGGGCGCGGGCTACGAGCAGTACTTC. The encoded protein is CSVGTQATGGAGYEQYF. V and J are TRBV29-1 and TRBJ2-7; 9 bases fit TRBD1. The CDR3 covers 17 residues. J was trimmed by 3 bases and V by 4 bases; bases with no gene match: 16. The germline gives CDR1 SQVTM, CDR2 ANQGSEA.

This clone was counted a single time. The V gene is TRBV5-1, the J gene TRBJ2-7; TRBD2 matches at 10 bases. Per the germline V gene, CDR1 is SGHRS and CDR2 is YFSETQ. CDR3 length: 15 amino acids. After removal of 4 bases from V and 5 bases from J, the junction contained 9 bases not matched to a gene. CDR3 DNA sequence: TGCGCCAGCAGCGTATCTAGCGGGAGATCCCACGAGCAGTACTTC. Translation: CASSVSSGRSHEQYF.

This sequence joins TRBV28 and TRBJ1-2; D gene uncertain. Germline V gives CDR1 MDHEN, CDR2 SYDVKM. The ends were cut back, 3 bases at V and 8 bases at J, with 10 bases in the middle. The CDR3 is 12 residues long. DNA for the CDR3: TGTGCCAGCAGTTTGCAGGTAGGAGGCTACACCTTC. Amino acids: CASSLQVGGYTF.